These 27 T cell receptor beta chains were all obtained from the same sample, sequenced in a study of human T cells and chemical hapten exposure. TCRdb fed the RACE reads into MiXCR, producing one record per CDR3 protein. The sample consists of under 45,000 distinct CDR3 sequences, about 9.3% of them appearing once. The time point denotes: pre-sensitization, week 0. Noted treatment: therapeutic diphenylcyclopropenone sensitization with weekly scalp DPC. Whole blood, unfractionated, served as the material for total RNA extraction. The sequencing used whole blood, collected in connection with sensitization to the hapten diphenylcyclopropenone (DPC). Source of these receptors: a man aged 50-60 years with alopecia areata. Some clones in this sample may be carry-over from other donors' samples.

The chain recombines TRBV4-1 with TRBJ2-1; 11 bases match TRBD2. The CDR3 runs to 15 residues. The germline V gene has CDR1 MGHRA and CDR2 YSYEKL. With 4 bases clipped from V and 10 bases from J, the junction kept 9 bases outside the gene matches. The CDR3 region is CASSPMRLAGLEQFF. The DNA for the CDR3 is TGCGCCAGCAGCCCCATGAGACTAGCGGGATTAGAGCAGTTCTTC.

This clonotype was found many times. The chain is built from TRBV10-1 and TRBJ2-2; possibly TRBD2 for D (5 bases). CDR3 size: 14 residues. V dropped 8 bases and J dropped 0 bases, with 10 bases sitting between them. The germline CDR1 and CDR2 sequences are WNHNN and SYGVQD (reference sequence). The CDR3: CASGQRSNTGELFF. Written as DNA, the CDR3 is TGCGCCAGCGGTCAGCGGTCGAACACCGGGGAGCTGTTTTTT.

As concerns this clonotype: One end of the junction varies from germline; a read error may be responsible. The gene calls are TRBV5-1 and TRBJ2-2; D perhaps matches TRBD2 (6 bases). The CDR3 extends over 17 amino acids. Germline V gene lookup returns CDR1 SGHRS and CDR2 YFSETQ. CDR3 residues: CASSSMTGTRNTGDLFF. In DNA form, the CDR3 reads TGCGCCAGCAGCTCGATGACCGGGACTCGGAACACCGGGGATCTGTTTTTT.

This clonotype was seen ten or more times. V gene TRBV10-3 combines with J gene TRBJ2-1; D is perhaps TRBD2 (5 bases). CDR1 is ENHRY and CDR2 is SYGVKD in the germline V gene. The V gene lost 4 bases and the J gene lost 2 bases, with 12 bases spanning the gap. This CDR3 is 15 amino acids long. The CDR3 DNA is TGTGCCATCAGTGGAGGTTCGACTACCTACAATGAGCAGTTCTTC. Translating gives CAISGGSTTYNEQFF.

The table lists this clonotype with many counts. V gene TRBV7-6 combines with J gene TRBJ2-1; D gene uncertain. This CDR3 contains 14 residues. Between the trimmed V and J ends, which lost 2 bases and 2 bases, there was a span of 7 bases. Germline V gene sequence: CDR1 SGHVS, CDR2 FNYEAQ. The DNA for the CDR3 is TGTGCCAGCAGCTTAAGTACGGCCTACAATGAGCAGTTCTTC. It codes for CASSLSTAYNEQFF.

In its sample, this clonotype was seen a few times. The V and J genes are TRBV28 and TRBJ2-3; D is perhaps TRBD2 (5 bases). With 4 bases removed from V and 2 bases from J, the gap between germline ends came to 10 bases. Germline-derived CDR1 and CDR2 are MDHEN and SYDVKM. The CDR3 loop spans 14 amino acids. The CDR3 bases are TGTGCCAGCAGTTCGGGAACTTACACAGATACGCAGTATTTT. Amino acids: CASSSGTYTDTQYF.

CDR3 region: CSVGGAAVTYEQYF. DNA for the CDR3: TGCAGCGTTGGGGGGGCTGCAGTCACCTACGAGCAGTACTTC. The chain uses TRBV29-1 and TRBJ2-7; tentatively, D is TRBD1 or TRBD2 (6 bases each). The CDR3 is made up of 14 amino acids. The V gene lost 4 bases and the J gene lost 2 bases, with 15 bases spanning the gap. CDR1 is SQVTM and CDR2 is ANQGSEA in the germline V gene.

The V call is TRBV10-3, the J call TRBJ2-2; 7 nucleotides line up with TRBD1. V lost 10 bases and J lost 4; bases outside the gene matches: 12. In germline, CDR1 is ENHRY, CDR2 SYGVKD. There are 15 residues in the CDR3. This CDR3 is CATNSPTGSTGELFF. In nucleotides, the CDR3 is TGTGCCACCAATTCTCCGACAGGGAGCACCGGGGAGCTGTTTTTT.

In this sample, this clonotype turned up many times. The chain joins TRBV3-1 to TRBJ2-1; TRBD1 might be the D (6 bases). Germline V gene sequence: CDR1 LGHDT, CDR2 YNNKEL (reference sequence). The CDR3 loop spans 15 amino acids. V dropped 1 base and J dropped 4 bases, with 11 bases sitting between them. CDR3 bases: TGTGCCAGCAGCCAAGCGCCAGGGGAATACAATGAGCAGTTCTTC. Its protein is CASSQAPGEYNEQFF.

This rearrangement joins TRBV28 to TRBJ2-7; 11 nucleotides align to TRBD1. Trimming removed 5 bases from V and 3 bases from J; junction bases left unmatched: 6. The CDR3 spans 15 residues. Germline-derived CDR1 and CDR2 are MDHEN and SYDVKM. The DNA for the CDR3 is TGTGCCAGCAGTATTATGGGACAGGGGGGCTACGAGCAGTACTTC. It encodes CASSIMGQGGYEQYF.

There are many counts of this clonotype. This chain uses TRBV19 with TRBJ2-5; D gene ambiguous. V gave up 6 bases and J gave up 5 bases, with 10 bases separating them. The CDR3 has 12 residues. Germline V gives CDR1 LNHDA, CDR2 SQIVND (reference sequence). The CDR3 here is CASSVGRETQYF. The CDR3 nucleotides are TGTGCCAGTAGCGTGGGTCGGGAGACCCAGTACTTC.

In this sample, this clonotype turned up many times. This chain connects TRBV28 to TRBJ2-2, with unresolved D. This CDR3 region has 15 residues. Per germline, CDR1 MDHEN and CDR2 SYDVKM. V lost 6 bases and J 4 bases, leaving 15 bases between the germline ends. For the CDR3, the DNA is TGTGCCAGCAGATCCTCTACTGGACCCACCGGGGAGCTGTTTTTT. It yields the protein CASRSSTGPTGELFF.

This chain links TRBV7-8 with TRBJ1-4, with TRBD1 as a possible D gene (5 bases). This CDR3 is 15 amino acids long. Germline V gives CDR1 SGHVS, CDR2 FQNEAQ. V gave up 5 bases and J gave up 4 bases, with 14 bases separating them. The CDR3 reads CASSQGTFFNEKLFF. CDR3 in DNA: TGTGCCAGCAGCCAAGGGACCTTTTTTAATGAAAAACTGTTTTTT.

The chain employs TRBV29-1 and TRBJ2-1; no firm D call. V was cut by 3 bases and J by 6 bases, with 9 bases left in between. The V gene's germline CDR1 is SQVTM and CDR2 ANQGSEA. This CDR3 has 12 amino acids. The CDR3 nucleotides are TGCAGCGTTGAGAGAGGTACCAATGAGCAGTTCTTC. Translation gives CSVERGTNEQFF.

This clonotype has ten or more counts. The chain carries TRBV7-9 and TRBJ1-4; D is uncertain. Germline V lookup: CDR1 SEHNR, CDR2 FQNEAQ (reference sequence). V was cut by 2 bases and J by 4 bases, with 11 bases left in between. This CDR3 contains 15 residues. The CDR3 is CASSLFETVNEKLFF. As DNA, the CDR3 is TGTGCCAGCAGCTTATTTGAGACGGTTAATGAAAAACTGTTTTTT.

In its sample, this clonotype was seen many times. The CDR3 loop is CASRTGTGPDTQYF. CDR3 nucleotide sequence: TGTGCCAGCAGAACCGGGACAGGGCCAGATACGCAGTATTTT. V is TRBV27 and J is TRBJ2-3, with 9 positions matching TRBD1. Germline loops: CDR1 MNHEY, CDR2 SMNVEV (reference sequence). The CDR3 extends over 14 amino acids. The junction had 5 bases not matched to a gene; V was cut back by 6 bases and J by 4 bases.

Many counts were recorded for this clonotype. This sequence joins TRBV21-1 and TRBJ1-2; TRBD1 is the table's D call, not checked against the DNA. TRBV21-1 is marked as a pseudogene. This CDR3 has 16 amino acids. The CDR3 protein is CASSPWTGRDNYGYTF. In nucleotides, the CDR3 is TGTGCCAGCAGCCCTTGGACAGGGCGAGACAACTATGGCTACACCTTC.

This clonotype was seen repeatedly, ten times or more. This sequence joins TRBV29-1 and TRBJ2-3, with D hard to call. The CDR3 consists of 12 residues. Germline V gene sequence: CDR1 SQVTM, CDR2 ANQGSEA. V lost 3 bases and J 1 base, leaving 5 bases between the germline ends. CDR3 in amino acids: CSVDQGTDTQYF. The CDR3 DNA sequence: TGCAGCGTTGACCAGGGCACAGATACGCAGTATTTT.

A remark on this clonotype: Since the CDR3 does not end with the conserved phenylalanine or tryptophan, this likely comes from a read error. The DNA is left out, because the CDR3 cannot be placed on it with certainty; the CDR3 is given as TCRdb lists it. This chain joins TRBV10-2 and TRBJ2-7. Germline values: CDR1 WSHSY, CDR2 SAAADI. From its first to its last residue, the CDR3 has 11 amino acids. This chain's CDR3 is CASSGDSRPVL.

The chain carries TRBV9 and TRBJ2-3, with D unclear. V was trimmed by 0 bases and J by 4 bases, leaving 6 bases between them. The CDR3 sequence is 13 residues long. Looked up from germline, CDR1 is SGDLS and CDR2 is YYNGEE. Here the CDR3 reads CASSVAIADTQYF. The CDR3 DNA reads TGTGCCAGCAGCGTAGCGATCGCAGATACGCAGTATTTT.

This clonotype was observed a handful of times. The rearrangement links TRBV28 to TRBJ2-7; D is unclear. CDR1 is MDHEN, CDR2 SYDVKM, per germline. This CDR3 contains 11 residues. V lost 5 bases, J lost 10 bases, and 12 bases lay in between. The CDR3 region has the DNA TGTGCCAGCAGTACCCCCCTTATTCAGTACTTC. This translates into CASSTPLIQYF. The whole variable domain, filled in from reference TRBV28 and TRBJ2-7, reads DVKVTQSSRYLVKRTGEKVFLECVQDMDHENMFWYRQDPGLGLRLIYFSYDVKMKEKGDIPEGYSVSREKKERFSLILESASTNQTSMYLCASSTPLIQYFGPGTRLTVT.

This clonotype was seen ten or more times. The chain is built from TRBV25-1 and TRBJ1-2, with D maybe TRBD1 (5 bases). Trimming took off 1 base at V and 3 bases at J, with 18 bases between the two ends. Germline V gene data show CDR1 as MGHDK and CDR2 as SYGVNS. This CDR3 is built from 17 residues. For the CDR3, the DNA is TGTGCCAGCAGTGAATTCAGTGGGGCAGGAATTCACTATGGCTACACCTTC. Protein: CASSEFSGAGIHYGYTF.

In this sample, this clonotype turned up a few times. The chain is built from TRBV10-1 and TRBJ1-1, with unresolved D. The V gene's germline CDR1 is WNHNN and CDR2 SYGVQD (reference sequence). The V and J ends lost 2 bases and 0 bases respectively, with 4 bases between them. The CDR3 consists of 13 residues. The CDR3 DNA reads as TGCGCCAGCAGTGAGCGGATGAACACTGAAGCTTTCTTT. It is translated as CASSERMNTEAFF.

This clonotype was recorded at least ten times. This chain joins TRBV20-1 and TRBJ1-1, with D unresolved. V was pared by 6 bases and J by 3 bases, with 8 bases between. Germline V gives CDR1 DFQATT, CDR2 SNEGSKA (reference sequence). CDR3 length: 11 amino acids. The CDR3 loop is CSATPHTEAFF. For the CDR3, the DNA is TGCAGTGCAACGCCACACACTGAAGCTTTCTTT.

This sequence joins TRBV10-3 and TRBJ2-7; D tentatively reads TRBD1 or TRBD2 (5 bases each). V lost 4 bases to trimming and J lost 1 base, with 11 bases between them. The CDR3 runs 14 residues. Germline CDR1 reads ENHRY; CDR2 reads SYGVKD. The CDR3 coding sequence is TGTGCCATCAGTGGCAGGGACGGTTCCTACGAGCAGTACTTC. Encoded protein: CAISGRDGSYEQYF.

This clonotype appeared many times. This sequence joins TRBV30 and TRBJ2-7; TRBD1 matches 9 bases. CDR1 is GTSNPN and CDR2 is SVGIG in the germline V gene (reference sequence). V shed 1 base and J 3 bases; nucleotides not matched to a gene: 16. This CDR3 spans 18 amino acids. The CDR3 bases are TGTGCCTGGAGTGCCATGGGGACAGGGATCATAGGGATCTACGAGCAGTACTTC. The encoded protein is CAWSAMGTGIIGIYEQYF.

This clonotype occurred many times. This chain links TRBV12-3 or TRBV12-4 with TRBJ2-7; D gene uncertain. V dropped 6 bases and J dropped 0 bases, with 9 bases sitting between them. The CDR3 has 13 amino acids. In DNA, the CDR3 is TGTGCCAGCAGCCTTTCTAGCTCCTACGAGCAGTACTTC. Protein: CASSLSSSYEQYF.